This is a list of T cell receptor beta chains from one sample in a study of cytomegalovirus exposure and HLA in healthy donors. Measured with immunoSEQ multiplex PCR; TCRdb has only the in-frame clones, and not every one. The sample has 85,000 to 100,000 clones; less than 65% are singletons. Sequencing was done on a sample of PBMCs. The receptor source for this set is a woman between 25 and 40 years old in good health and CMV-seronegative. Both conserved end residues are part of each CDR3. Fields, in order: V gene, J gene, D gene, clone size, CDR3 DNA, CDR3 protein. A D gene is named only where the DNA matches it firmly. Rows may omit the clone size; those that give it use once, few, many or a size class.

v_gene: TRBV7-8; j_gene: TRBJ2-7; d_gene: TRBD2; abundance: -; CDR3nt: TGTGCCAGCAGCTTAGTCCGATTAGCGGGGGGGAGCTCCTACGAGCAGTACTTC; CDR3aa: CASSLVRLAGGSSYEQYF
v_gene: TRBV6-1; j_gene: TRBJ2-5; d_gene: -; abundance: -; CDR3nt: TGTGCCAGCACTCGCGTCGCGGAGACCCAGTACTTC; CDR3aa: CASTRVAETQYF
v_gene: TRBV18; j_gene: TRBJ1-6; d_gene: TRBD1; abundance: -; CDR3nt: TGTGCCAGCTCCGGACAGGGGTCACCCCTCCACTTT; CDR3aa: CASSGQGSPLHF
v_gene: TRBV7-3; j_gene: TRBJ1-3; d_gene: TRBD1; abundance: -; CDR3nt: TGTGCCAGCAGCTCCGGACAGGCCAACACCATATATTTT; CDR3aa: CASSSGQANTIYF
v_gene: TRBV10-3; j_gene: TRBJ2-5; d_gene: -; abundance: -; CDR3nt: TGTGCCATCAGTGACGACATGACAGACCCGGAGACCCAGTACTTC; CDR3aa: CAISDDMTDPETQYF
v_gene: TRBV6-1; j_gene: TRBJ1-5; d_gene: -; abundance: few; CDR3nt: TGTGCCAGCAGGGAGACAGTCTATAGCAATCAGCCCCAGCATTTT; CDR3aa: CASRETVYSNQPQHF
v_gene: TRBV18; j_gene: TRBJ1-2; d_gene: -; abundance: -; CDR3nt: TGTGCCAGCTCATCGATCCCCCCCGGCAGACTCTACTATGGCTACACCTTC; CDR3aa: CASSSIPPGRLYYGYTF
v_gene: TRBV10-1; j_gene: TRBJ2-7; d_gene: TRBD1; abundance: -; CDR3nt: TGCGCCAGCAGCGCTACAGGGGGAAACTCCTACGAGCAGTACTTC; CDR3aa: CASSATGGNSYEQYF
v_gene: TRBV5-1; j_gene: TRBJ2-1; d_gene: -; abundance: -; CDR3nt: TGCGCCAGCAGCTTGACAGGAATCAATGAGCAGTTCTTC; CDR3aa: CASSLTGINEQFF
v_gene: TRBV7-9; j_gene: TRBJ2-7; d_gene: TRBD1; abundance: -; CDR3nt: TGTGCCAGCAGCCAGGGGGCTGGGTTGAGTTACGAGCAGTACTTC; CDR3aa: CASSQGAGLSYEQYF
v_gene: TRBV5-1; j_gene: TRBJ1-2; d_gene: TRBD1; abundance: -; CDR3nt: TGCGCCAGCAGACCACAGGGGGCGGGTGGCTACACCTTC; CDR3aa: CASRPQGAGGYTF
v_gene: TRBV30; j_gene: TRBJ2-3; d_gene: -; abundance: -; CDR3nt: TGTGCCTGGAGTAGCACGGGTTACACAGATACGCAGTATTTT; CDR3aa: CAWSSTGYTDTQYF
v_gene: TRBV19; j_gene: TRBJ1-1; d_gene: -; abundance: few; CDR3nt: TGTGCCAGTAGTATCGGATCGGAATCAGGGACTGAAGCTTTCTTT; CDR3aa: CASSIGSESGTEAFF
v_gene: TRBV9; j_gene: TRBJ1-1; d_gene: -; abundance: -; CDR3nt: TGTGCCAGCAGCGTACTCCCTACAGGGCAGTTGGCTTTCTTT; CDR3aa: CASSVLPTGQLAFF
v_gene: TRBV28; j_gene: TRBJ1-2; d_gene: -; abundance: -; CDR3nt: TGTGCCAGCAGTCATGGGACTTTCTATGGCTACACCTTC; CDR3aa: CASSHGTFYGYTF
v_gene: TRBV5-6; j_gene: TRBJ1-2; d_gene: TRBD1; abundance: -; CDR3nt: TGTGCCAACAGCTTGTCAGGGGGATCGGCCATCATCTATGGCTACACCTTC; CDR3aa: CANSLSGGSAIIYGYTF
v_gene: TRBV10-3; j_gene: TRBJ2-7; d_gene: TRBD2; abundance: -; CDR3nt: TGTGCCATCAGTGAGACGGGGGGGGAGCAGTACTTC; CDR3aa: CAISETGGEQYF
v_gene: TRBV2; j_gene: TRBJ2-5; d_gene: -; abundance: -; CDR3nt: TGTGCCAGCAGTGAAGCGCGGGTAGCGGCCCTACAGTACTTC; CDR3aa: CASSEARVAALQYF
v_gene: TRBV6-5; j_gene: TRBJ2-7; d_gene: -; abundance: -; CDR3nt: TGTGCCAGCAGTTCCGGGGTTCTCGGCTACGAGCAGTACTTC; CDR3aa: CASSSGVLGYEQYF
v_gene: TRBV5-1; j_gene: TRBJ2-3; d_gene: -; abundance: -; CDR3nt: TGCGCCAGCAGCTCCGGTTTGGATACGCAGTATTTT; CDR3aa: CASSSGLDTQYF
v_gene: TRBV4-2; j_gene: TRBJ1-2; d_gene: -; abundance: -; CDR3nt: TGTGCCAGCAGCCCTGATGGAACAGCACCTTCGGTTGGCTACACCTTC; CDR3aa: CASSPDGTAPSVGYTF
v_gene: TRBV28; j_gene: TRBJ1-2; d_gene: -; abundance: -; CDR3nt: TGTGCCAGCAGTCGTCGGACTCCTGATAAGAACTATGGCTACACCTTC; CDR3aa: CASSRRTPDKNYGYTF
v_gene: TRBV7-9; j_gene: TRBJ1-1; d_gene: -; abundance: medium-sized; CDR3nt: TGTGCCAGCAGCCCACAGGGGAACACTGAAGCTTTCTTT; CDR3aa: CASSPQGNTEAFF
v_gene: TRBV10-3; j_gene: TRBJ1-1; d_gene: TRBD1; abundance: few; CDR3nt: TGTGCCATCAGTCGGACAGGGGAAGCTTTCTTT; CDR3aa: CAISRTGEAFF
v_gene: TRBV18; j_gene: TRBJ1-2; d_gene: TRBD1; abundance: -; CDR3nt: TGTGCCAGCTCCCTCAGGGGGCGCGAAGATGGCTACACCTTC; CDR3aa: CASSLRGREDGYTF
v_gene: TRBV28; j_gene: TRBJ2-1; d_gene: TRBD2; abundance: few; CDR3nt: TGTGCCAGCAGTTTATTGGGACTAGCGGGGTACAATGAGCAGTTCTTC; CDR3aa: CASSLLGLAGYNEQFF
v_gene: TRBV5-4; j_gene: TRBJ2-7; d_gene: TRBD2; abundance: -; CDR3nt: TGTGCCACTCGGGACTACTCCTCCTACGAGCAGTACTTC; CDR3aa: CATRDYSSYEQYF
v_gene: TRBV10-3; j_gene: TRBJ1-2; d_gene: TRBD1; abundance: -; CDR3nt: TGTGCCATCAGAATGACAGGGGACTATGGCTACACCTTC; CDR3aa: CAIRMTGDYGYTF
v_gene: TRBV4-3; j_gene: TRBJ2-4; d_gene: TRBD2; abundance: -; CDR3nt: TGCGCCAGCAGCCAAGCGGCGGCGGGAGGGAACATTCAGTACTTC; CDR3aa: CASSQAAAGGNIQYF
v_gene: TRBV6-5; j_gene: TRBJ1-5; d_gene: TRBD1; abundance: few; CDR3nt: TGTGCCAGCAGTGCGGACAGGGGGGACAATCAGCCCCAGCATTTT; CDR3aa: CASSADRGDNQPQHF
v_gene: TRBV6-6; j_gene: TRBJ2-7; d_gene: TRBD2; abundance: -; CDR3nt: TGTGCCAGCAGTCTAGGACTAGTAGGGCCAGAGCAGTACTTC; CDR3aa: CASSLGLVGPEQYF
v_gene: TRBV2; j_gene: TRBJ2-2; d_gene: TRBD1; abundance: -; CDR3nt: TGTGCCAGCAGGCGACAGGGGAGTTACACCGGGGAGCTGTTTTTT; CDR3aa: CASRRQGSYTGELFF
v_gene: TRBV5-6; j_gene: TRBJ1-2; d_gene: TRBD1; abundance: -; CDR3nt: TGTGCCAGCAGCTTCGGGACAGGGGATGGCTACACCTTC; CDR3aa: CASSFGTGDGYTF
v_gene: TRBV28; j_gene: TRBJ1-1; d_gene: -; abundance: -; CDR3nt: TGTGCCAGCAGAACCGGGACAATGAACACTGAAGCTTTCTTT; CDR3aa: CASRTGTMNTEAFF
v_gene: TRBV7-6; j_gene: TRBJ2-7; d_gene: TRBD2; abundance: few; CDR3nt: TGTGCCAGCAGCTTGGCGGGAGTGGACGAGCAGTACTTC; CDR3aa: CASSLAGVDEQYF
v_gene: TRBV28; j_gene: TRBJ2-7; d_gene: -; abundance: few; CDR3nt: TGTGCCAGCAGCTCCCGGTTATACGAGCAGTACTTC; CDR3aa: CASSSRLYEQYF
v_gene: TRBV10-1; j_gene: TRBJ1-5; d_gene: TRBD1; abundance: -; CDR3nt: TGCGCCAGCAGTGAGGACAGGGCCGATCAGCCCCAGCATTTT; CDR3aa: CASSEDRADQPQHF
v_gene: TRBV29-1; j_gene: TRBJ2-5; d_gene: TRBD1; abundance: -; CDR3nt: TGCAGCGTTGAGCAGGGGACAGGGAGAGAGACCCAGTACTTC; CDR3aa: CSVEQGTGRETQYF
v_gene: TRBV19; j_gene: TRBJ2-5; d_gene: TRBD2; abundance: -; CDR3nt: TGTGCCAGTAGTTTTCTTGGACTAGCGGGAATTGAGACCCAGTACTTC; CDR3aa: CASSFLGLAGIETQYF
v_gene: TRBV5-1; j_gene: TRBJ2-3; d_gene: TRBD2; abundance: -; CDR3nt: TGCGCCAGCAGCTTGCCCCGGACTAGCGGGACCACAGATACGCAGTATTTT; CDR3aa: CASSLPRTSGTTDTQYF
v_gene: TRBV27; j_gene: TRBJ2-7; d_gene: TRBD2; abundance: -; CDR3nt: TGTGCCACATGGACTAGCGGGAGCCAAGGCCTTTACGAGCAGTACTTC; CDR3aa: CATWTSGSQGLYEQYF